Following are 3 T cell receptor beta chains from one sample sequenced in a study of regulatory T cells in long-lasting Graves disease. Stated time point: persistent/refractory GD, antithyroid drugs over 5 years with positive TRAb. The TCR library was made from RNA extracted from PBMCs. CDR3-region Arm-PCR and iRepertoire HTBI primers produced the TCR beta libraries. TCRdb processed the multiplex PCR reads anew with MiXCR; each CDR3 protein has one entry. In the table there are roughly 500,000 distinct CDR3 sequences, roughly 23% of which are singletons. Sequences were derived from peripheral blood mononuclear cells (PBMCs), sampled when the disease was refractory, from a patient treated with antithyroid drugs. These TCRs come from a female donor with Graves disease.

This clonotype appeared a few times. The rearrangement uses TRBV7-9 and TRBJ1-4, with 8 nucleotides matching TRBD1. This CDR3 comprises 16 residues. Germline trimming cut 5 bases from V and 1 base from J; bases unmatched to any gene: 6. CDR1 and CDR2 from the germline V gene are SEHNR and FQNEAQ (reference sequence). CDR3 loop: CASSPGQGGTNEKLFF. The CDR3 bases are TGTGCCAGCAGCCCTGGACAGGGAGGAACTAATGAAAAACTGTTTTTT.

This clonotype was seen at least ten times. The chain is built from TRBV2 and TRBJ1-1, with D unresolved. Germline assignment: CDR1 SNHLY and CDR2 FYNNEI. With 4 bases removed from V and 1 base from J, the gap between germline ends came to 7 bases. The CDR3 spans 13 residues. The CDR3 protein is CASSASGNTEAFF. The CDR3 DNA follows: TGTGCCAGCAGTGCGAGTGGGAACACTGAAGCTTTCTTT.

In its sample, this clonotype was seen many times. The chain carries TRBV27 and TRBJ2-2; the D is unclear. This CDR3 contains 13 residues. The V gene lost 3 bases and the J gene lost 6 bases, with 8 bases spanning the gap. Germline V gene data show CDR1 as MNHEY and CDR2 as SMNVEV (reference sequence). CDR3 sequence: CASSFVGAGELFF. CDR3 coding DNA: TGTGCCAGCAGTTTTGTCGGTGCCGGGGAGCTGTTTTTT.